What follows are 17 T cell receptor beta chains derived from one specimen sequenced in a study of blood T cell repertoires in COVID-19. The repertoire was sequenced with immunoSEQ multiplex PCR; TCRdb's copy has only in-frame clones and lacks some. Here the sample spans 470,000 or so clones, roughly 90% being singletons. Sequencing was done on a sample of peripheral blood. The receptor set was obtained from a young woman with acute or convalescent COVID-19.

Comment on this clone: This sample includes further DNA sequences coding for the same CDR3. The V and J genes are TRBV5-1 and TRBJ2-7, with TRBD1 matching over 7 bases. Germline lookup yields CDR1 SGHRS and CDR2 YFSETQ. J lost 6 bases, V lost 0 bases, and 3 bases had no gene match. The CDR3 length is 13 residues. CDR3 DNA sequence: TGCGCCAGCAGCTTGGGACAGGGCTCCGAGCAGTACTTC. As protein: CASSLGQGSEQYF.

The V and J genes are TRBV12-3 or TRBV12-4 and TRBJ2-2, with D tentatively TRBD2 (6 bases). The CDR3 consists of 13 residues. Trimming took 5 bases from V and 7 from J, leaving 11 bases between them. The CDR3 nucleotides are TGTGCCAGCAGTGCCGTCGGGGGCGGGGAGCTGTTTTTT. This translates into CASSAVGGGELFF.

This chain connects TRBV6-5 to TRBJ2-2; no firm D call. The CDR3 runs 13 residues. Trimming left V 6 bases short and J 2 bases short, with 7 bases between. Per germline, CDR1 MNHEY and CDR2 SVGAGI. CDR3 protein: CASRTTNTGELFF. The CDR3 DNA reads TGTGCCAGCAGAACGACTAACACCGGGGAGCTGTTTTTT.

The DNA of the CDR3 is TGTGCCAGCTCCCGGGACACCCAAAATGAAAAACTGTTTTTT. This codes for CASSRDTQNEKLFF. The chain combines TRBV18 with TRBJ1-4, with D tentatively TRBD1 (6 bases). Trimming removed 6 bases at V and 5 bases at J, with 13 bases between. CDR1 KGHSH and CDR2 LQKENI come from the germline V gene. The CDR3 spans 14 residues.

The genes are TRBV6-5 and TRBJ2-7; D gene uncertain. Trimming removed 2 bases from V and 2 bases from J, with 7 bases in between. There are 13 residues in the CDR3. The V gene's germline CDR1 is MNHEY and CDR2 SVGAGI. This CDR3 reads CASSYSQTYEQYF. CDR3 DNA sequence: TGTGCCAGCAGTTACAGTCAGACCTACGAGCAGTACTTC.

The CDR3 here is CASSASQGWSYGYTF. CDR3 DNA sequence: TGTGCCAGCAGCGCCTCTCAGGGATGGAGCTATGGCTACACCTTC. The genes are TRBV6-5 and TRBJ1-2, with D possibly TRBD1 on 5 matching bases. CDR3 size: 15 residues. V shed 6 bases and J shed 4 bases, with 18 bases lying between them. Germline loops: CDR1 MNHEY, CDR2 SVGAGI.

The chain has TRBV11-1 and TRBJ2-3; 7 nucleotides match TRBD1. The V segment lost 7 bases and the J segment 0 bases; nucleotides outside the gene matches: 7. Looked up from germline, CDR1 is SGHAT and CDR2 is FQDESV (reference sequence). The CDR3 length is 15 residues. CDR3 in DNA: TGTGCCAGCAACCCGGGACAGTTAAGCACAGATACGCAGTATTTT. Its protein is CASNPGQLSTDTQYF.

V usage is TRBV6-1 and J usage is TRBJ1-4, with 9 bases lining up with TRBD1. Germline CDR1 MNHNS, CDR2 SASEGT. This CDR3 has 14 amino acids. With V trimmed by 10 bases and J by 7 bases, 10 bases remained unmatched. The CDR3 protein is CATRSGTGLEKLFF. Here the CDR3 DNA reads TGTGCCACCCGGTCCGGGACAGGGCTTGAAAAACTGTTTTTT.

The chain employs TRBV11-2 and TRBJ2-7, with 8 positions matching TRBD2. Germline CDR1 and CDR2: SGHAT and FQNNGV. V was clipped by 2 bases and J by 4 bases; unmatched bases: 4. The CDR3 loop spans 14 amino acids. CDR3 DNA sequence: TGTGCCAGCAGCTTAAGCGGGGGCCGATACGAGCAGTACTTC. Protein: CASSLSGGRYEQYF. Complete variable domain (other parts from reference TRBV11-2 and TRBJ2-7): EAGVAQSPRYKIIEKRQSVAFWCNPISGHATLYWYQQILGQGPKLLIQFQNNGVVDDSQLPKDRFSAERLKGVDSTLKIQPAKLEDSAVYLCASSLSGGRYEQYFGPGTRLTVT.

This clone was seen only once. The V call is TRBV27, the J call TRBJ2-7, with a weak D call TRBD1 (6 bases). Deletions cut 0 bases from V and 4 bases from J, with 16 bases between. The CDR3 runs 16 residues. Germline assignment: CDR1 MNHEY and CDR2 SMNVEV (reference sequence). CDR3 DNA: TGTGCCAGCAGTTTATCGCGTACAGGGTTCTCTTACGAGCAGTACTTC. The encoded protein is CASSLSRTGFSYEQYF.

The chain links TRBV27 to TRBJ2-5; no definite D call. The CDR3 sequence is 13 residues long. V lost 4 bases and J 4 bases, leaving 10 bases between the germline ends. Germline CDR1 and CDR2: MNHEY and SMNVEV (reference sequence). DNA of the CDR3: TGTGCCAGCAGTTGGCGGAGAGGAGAGACCCAGTACTTC. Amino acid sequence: CASSWRRGETQYF.

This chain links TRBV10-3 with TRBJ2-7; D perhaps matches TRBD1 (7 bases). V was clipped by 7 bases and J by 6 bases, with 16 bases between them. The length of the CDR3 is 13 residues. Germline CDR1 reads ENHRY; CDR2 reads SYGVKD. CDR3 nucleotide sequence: TGTGCCATCACCTCACTGCAGGGGGGCGAGCAGTACTTC. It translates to CAITSLQGGEQYF.

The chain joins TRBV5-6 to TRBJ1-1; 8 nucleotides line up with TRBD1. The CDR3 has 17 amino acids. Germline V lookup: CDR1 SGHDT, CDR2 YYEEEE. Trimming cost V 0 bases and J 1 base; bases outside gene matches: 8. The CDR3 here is CASSLDLLGQANTEAFF. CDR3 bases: TGTGCCAGCAGCTTGGACCTTCTGGGACAGGCGAACACTGAAGCTTTCTTT.

In DNA form, the CDR3 reads TGTGCCAGCATTGGGGCGCCGGGAAACATTCAGTACTTC. Translated: CASIGAPGNIQYF. The chain carries TRBV2 and TRBJ2-4; tentative D call: TRBD1 (5 bases). V lost 7 bases to trimming and J lost 6 bases, with 13 bases between them. Germline values: CDR1 SNHLY, CDR2 FYNNEI. The CDR3 runs to 13 residues. The full variable domain, completed using reference TRBV2 and TRBJ2-4, is EPEVTQTPSHQVTQMGQEVILRCVPISNHLYFYWYRQILGQKVEFLVSFYNNEISEKSEIFDDQFSVERPDGSNFTLKIRSTKLEDSAMYFCASIGAPGNIQYFGAGTRLSVL.

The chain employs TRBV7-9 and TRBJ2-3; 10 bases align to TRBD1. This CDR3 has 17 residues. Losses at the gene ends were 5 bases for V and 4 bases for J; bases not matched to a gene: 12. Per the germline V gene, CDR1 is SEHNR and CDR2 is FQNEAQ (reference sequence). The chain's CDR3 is CASSPSIGTGAADTQYF. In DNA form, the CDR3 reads TGTGCCAGCAGCCCTTCCATTGGGACAGGGGCTGCAGATACGCAGTATTTT.

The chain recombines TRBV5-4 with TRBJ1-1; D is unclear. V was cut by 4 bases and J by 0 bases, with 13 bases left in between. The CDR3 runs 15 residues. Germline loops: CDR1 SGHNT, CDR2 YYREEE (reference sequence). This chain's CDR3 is CASSTQRTLNTEAFF. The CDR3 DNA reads TGTGCCAGCAGCACACAACGAACCCTGAACACTGAAGCTTTCTTT.

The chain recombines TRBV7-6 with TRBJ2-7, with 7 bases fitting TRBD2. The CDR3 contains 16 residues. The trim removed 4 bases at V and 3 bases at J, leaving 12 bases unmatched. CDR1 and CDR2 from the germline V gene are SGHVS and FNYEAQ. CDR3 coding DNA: TGTGCCAGCAGCTCCAGAAGCGGGGCGGGCCTCTACGAGCAGTACTTC. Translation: CASSSRSGAGLYEQYF.